The following is a T cell receptor beta chain sequence with its context. The specificity of this receptor is unknown. No much larger clone exists at a distance of one base, and base qualities are not known. Other DNA sequences in the sample encode the same CDR3. These data come from a study of cytomegalovirus exposure and HLA in healthy donors (dated 2017 in TCRdb). Describing the broader study: In an earlier analysis of under 750 of the donors, 276 Gb of sequence data and just under 120 million unique TCR beta sequences from about 180 million T cells were reported. An early release covering approximately 600 HLA-typed donors comprised about 300 gigabases of sequencing data and tens of millions of unique TCR sequences. Of the roughly 400 genotyped donors, roughly 85% fell in the genetic ancestry cluster associated with self-reported Caucasian donors. The study aimed to test whether cataloging public T cell receptors could reveal signatures of past pathogen exposure. Using immunosequencing, the study profiled T cell repertoires from 666 subjects and related those repertoires to cytomegalovirus serostatus. A separate validation cohort of about 110 different subjects was used in addition to the roughly 700-subject first cohort. To predict cytomegalovirus infection status, the study brought together high-throughput TCR immunosequencing, statistical association of individual TCRs with disease status, and machine learning. A later analysis re-examined previously published TCR beta repertoires from just over 650 donors and added high-resolution HLA genotyping to investigate patterns of TCR occurrence. Rather than drawing on any new phenotypic data, the later analysis identified candidate immune exposures from TCR beta sequences and the way those sequences occurred across donors. An earlier analysis of fewer than 700 of the donors applied high-throughput TCR beta sequencing to assess whether each TCR beta V gene segment acted as functional or pseudogenic. Alongside the repertoire data, information on donor age, sex, ethnicity and CMV serostatus was compiled. A later genetic analysis took genome-wide SNP genotypes for about three fifths of the 666 donors and used that subset as a discovery cohort. All discovery cohort repertoires had been generated using a single sequencing platform. HLA typing covered class I and class II loci at four-digit resolution. Typing coverage differed by locus: A, B, C, DRB1 and DQB1 were typed in roughly 620-630 donors, DQA1 in 500 to 550, DPA1 in some 600, and DPB1 in approximately 450. Four to six DR-DQ haplotypes were handled as single units for association and clustering because linkage in the cohort was strong. Among about 400 genotyped donors of the cohort, an average of roughly 230,000 unique TCR beta nucleotide sequences was sequenced per donor, of which about 18% were non-productive. Broad study findings and their caveats: In a later genetic analysis, fewer N-insertions in productive TCRs were reported among donors in an Asian-associated ancestry cluster than the 666-donor mean. A few of the identified cytomegalovirus-associated TCR beta chains were confirmed in vitro to be specific for cytomegalovirus antigens. This cohort had only TCR beta chains sequenced, and the lack of alpha or paired-chain data limited which features could be detected. In a later genetic analysis, a missense DCLRE1C variant was associated with V-gene and J-gene trimming of TCR beta chains, and the association was replicated in an independent cohort. A group of highly shared sequence variants was considered likely to be a technical artifact of the sequencing pipeline. In a later analysis, HLA-associated TCR beta chains were found to be more clonally expanded and to have lower generation probabilities than equally common non-associated chains. Across donors, most TCR sequences were observed very rarely, whereas some public TCRs were present in many individuals. Assigning TCR associations to individual alleles was difficult when HLA alleles, especially DR and DQ, strongly co-occurred. The only immune exposure information available for the cohort was CMV serostatus. Because the 87-base-pair reads could not distinguish some IMGT-functional V segments, including TRBV6-2 and TRBV6-3, those segments were excluded. The classifier was reported to diagnose cytomegalovirus status with high specificity and sensitivity in both the original and validation cohorts. Linkage disequilibrium might explain the correlated functional status among segregating V segments, but an unknown experimental factor could not be ruled out. The authors suggested that the approach could potentially be generalized to other disease states and immunological phenotypes. HLA typing was unavailable for some donors at each locus, so association tests used only the typed subset. In a later analysis, several top co-occurrence clusters were reported to appear linked to parvovirus B19, influenza, CMV and Epstein-Barr virus. A later analysis found that most CMV-associated TCR beta chains appeared HLA-restricted, with HLA associations seemingly driven largely by CMV exposure. Presence/absence analyses assumed roughly uniform sequencing depth across donors, an assumption that may not hold. In an earlier analysis of roughly 500 of the donors, most TCR beta V segments appeared in productive rearrangements about 87% or about 30% of the time, broadly matching IMGT annotations. Specific HLA alleles were associated with 15,000 to 20,000 TCR beta sequences at a false discovery rate of 0.05 in a later analysis. Because counts were too low, some 17 rarely observed V segments, including chromosome 9 orphons, were excluded from the earlier analysis of several hundred of the donors. The study listed 164 TCR beta chains as associated with cytomegalovirus. In a later analysis, TCR association rates were found to vary across HLA loci, with the most associated TCRs seen for DRB1 alleles and the fewest for HLA-C alleles. A further reported finding was that TCR beta sequences accurately predicted the HLA-A and HLA-B alleles for most subjects in the first cohort.

Receptor libraries were prepared by the immunoSEQ multiplex PCR assay. For the multiplex PCR, a mixture combining 60 forward primers for TCR Vbeta segments and 13 reverse primers for TCR Jbeta segments was used. Amplification of the CDR3 region of rearranged TCR beta genes was performed with a multiplex PCR assay on genomic DNA. Amplified TCR beta libraries were sequenced as 87-base-pair reads on the Illumina HiSeq System. The published analysis was carried out like this. Across the 500 to 850 repertoires, a later analysis counted some 81 million unique TCR beta chains, roughly 11 million of which were shared by at least two donors. Raw reads were error-corrected and collapsed into unique sequences with a nearest-neighbor algorithm that merged closely related sequences to remove PCR and sequencing errors. Alignment of CDR3 sequences to IMGT reference sequences was used to assign V, D and J gene segments. For a sequence to be retained, at least a six-nucleotide match to both a V gene segment and a J gene segment was required. A rearrangement counted as productive if the CDR3 had no stop codons and remained in frame with V and J, and every other rearrangement counted as non-productive. CDR3 was defined by IMGT convention, running from the second conserved V-encoded cysteine to the conserved J-encoded phenylalanine. Sequences without an unambiguous match to a single V gene segment were excluded from the earlier analysis of 450 to 650 of the donors. An earlier analysis of a few hundred of the donors classified V segments as functional when productive rearrangements were above 56.7% and as segregating when the standard deviation between donors was above 5%. To diagnose cytomegalovirus status from the catalog of TCR beta chain sequences, a statistical classification framework was built. In a later analysis, V and J genes were assigned by comparing TCR nucleotide sequences against IMGT/GENE-DB human TR gene sequences. The TCRdist pipeline was used in a later analysis to assign CDR3 sequences and most-parsimonious VDJ recombination scenarios. A later analysis defined each TCR beta chain by its CDR3 amino acid sequence plus V-gene family, and excluded reads lacking a unique V-gene family. As a way to deal with suspected cross-contamination and a sequencing artifact, a later analysis dropped nearly 600 nucleotide sequences that were highly shared and had low generation probability. A later analysis calculated a clonal expansion index for each public chain from normalized within-repertoire ranks of inferred template counts. Generation probabilities in a later analysis came from a VDJ recombination model fitted to out-of-frame rearrangements, and those results were checked against IGoR. A later analysis scored TCR-TCR, TCR-HLA and TCR-CMV co-occurrence with hypergeometric tests, applying a repertoire-size bias correction to TCR pairs. In a later analysis, false discovery rates were estimated by permuting HLA or CMV assignments 20 times. A later analysis grouped co-occurring TCRs with DBSCAN, adding TCRdist sequence similarity when clustering within HLA-allele-positive subsets. For co-occurrence clustering, repertoires with fewer than 30,000 or more than 120,000 public chains were excluded, along with 4 to 6 repertoires with anomalous nucleotide sharing. Not all clones reach the TCRdb copy of this immuneACCESS table, which keeps in-frame sequences only. Checked studies attribute under half of the gap to unresolved V genes and leave the rest unexplained. For V, J and clone size, that table is used; D and trimming come from the DNA. The sample profile shows approximately 220,000 clones; 76% of them were found once. Of the sample, around 0.63% falls within the top ten clones.

The cohort consisted of 650 to 850 healthy bone marrow donors. Cohort members were all nominally healthy when sampled, although unrecorded immune exposures were likely present. The donor was CMV seronegative and was included in the group of a few hundred seronegative cohort members. Every donor gave a peripheral blood sample, and the peripheral blood mononuclear cells from that sample were used for TCR beta sequencing. The Qiagen DNeasy Blood Extraction Kit was used to extract genomic DNA from the blood cell samples. Taken from cysteine to phenylalanine, the CDR3 has 13 residues. The CDR3 DNA has 39 bases and is translated from base 1. V is clipped by 3 bases and J by 0 bases, and the sequence between their germline boundaries is 5 bases long. The germline V gene (reference sequence) specifies LNHDA as CDR1 and SQIVND as CDR2.

The sequence came from a young man in good health and CMV-seronegative. The chain was built from TRBV19 and TRBJ1-1; the D gene assignment is ambiguous. Material: PBMCs. The CDR3 amino acid sequence is: CASSIAMNTEAFF. The nucleotide sequence is TGTGCCAGTAGTATCGCTATGAACACTGAAGCTTTCTTT.